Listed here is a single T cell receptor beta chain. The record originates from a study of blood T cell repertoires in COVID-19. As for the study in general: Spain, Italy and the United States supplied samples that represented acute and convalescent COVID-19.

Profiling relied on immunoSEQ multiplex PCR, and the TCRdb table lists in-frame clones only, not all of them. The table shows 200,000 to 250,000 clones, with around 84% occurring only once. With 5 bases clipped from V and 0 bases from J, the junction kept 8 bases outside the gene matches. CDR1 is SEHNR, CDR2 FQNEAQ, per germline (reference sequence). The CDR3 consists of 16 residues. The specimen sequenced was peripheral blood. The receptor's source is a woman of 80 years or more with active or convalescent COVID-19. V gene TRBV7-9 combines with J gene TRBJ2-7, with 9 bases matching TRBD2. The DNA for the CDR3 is TGTGCCAGCAGCCGAACGACTAGCGGAACCTCCTACGAGCAGTACTTC. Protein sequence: CASSRTTSGTSYEQYF. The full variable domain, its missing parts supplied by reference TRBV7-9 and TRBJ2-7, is DTGVSQNPRHKITKRGQNVTFRCDPISEHNRLYWYRQTLGQGPEFLTYFQNEAQLEKSRLLSDRFSAERPKGSFSTLEIQRTEQGDSAMYLCASSRTTSGTSYEQYFGPGTRLTVT.